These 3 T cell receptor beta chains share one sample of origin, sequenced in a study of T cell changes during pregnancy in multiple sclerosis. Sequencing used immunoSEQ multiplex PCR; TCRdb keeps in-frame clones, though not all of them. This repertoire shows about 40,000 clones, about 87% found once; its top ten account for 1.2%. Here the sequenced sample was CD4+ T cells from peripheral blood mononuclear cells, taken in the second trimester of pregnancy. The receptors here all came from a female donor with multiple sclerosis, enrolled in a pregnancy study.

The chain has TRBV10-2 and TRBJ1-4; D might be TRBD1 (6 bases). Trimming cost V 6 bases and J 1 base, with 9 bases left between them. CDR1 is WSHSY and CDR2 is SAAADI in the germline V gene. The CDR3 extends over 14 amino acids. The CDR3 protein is CASRQGLTNEKLFF. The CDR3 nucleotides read TGCGCCAGCAGACAGGGCCTAACTAATGAAAAACTGTTTTTT.

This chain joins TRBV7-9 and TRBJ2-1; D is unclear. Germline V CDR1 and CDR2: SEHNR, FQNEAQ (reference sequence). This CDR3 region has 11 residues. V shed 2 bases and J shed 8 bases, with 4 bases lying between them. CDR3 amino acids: CASSLSHEQFF. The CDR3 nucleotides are TGTGCCAGCAGCTTAAGCCATGAGCAGTTCTTC.

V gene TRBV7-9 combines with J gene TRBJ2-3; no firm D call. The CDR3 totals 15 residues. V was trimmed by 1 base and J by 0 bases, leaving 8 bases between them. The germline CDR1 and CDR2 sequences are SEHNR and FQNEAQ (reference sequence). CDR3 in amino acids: CASSLVLGSTDTQYF. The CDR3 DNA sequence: TGTGCCAGCAGCTTAGTACTCGGGAGCACAGATACGCAGTATTTT.